This TCR beta chain derives from a study of T cell repertoires in cytomegalovirus infection. In the study overall: Indications of both CMV infection and matching HLA type were provided by public TCR beta signatures. Study outcomes and limitations: The ex vivo response showed dominance by HLA-C-restricted CMV-specific TCR beta clonotypes.

Of note for this clonotype: Its antigen is undetermined.

Germline V gene sequence: CDR1 SGDLS, CDR2 YYNGEE. V was trimmed by 0 bases and J by 3 bases, leaving 7 bases between them. The CDR3 sequence is 13 residues long. MiXCR, run by TCRdb on the reads, gives a single entry per CDR3 protein. The table lists more than 140,000 distinct CDR3 sequences, about 6% of them singletons, with approximately 19% in the top ten. This TCR was recovered from a human donor in good health (CMV status not recorded). Some clones in this sample may be carry-over from other donors' samples. The V gene is TRBV9, the J gene TRBJ2-7, with a weak D call TRBD2 (6 bases). The sample was PBMCs. The CDR3 region has the DNA TGTGCCAGCAGCGTAGTGGAGGGCTACGAGCAGTACTTC. This sequence encodes CASSVVEGYEQYF.